The 19 T cell receptor beta chains reported below all come from one sample, sequenced in a study of T cell changes during pregnancy in multiple sclerosis. Sequenced by immunoSEQ multiplex PCR; TCRdb stores in-frame clones only, minus some. In the table there are tens of thousands of clones, just over 90% of which are singletons. The source material was peripheral blood, sampled in the first trimester of pregnancy. The receptors were sampled from a female donor in good health, enrolled as a control in a pregnancy study.

This clone was seen only once. The chain combines TRBV18 with TRBJ1-2, with D unresolved. The CDR3 contains 13 residues. Trimming took off 2 bases at V and 4 bases at J, with 8 bases between the two ends. Germline V gene sequence: CDR1 KGHSH, CDR2 LQKENI. This CDR3 is CASSPGRGYGYTF. CDR3 nucleotides: TGTGCCAGCTCACCAGGTCGGGGCTATGGCTACACCTTC.

The V gene is TRBV10-3, the J gene TRBJ1-1, with TRBD1 matching over 7 bases. Germline lookup yields CDR1 ENHRY and CDR2 SYGVKD. The CDR3 sequence is 15 residues long. Trimming at V came to 6 bases and at J to 3 bases, leaving 10 bases not matched to a gene. The CDR3 sequence: CAIRPPNDRDTEAFF. The CDR3 DNA sequence: TGTGCCATCAGACCCCCAAATGACAGGGACACTGAAGCTTTCTTT.

In its sample, this clone was seen a few times. The chain couples TRBV14 to TRBJ1-2; D is unresolved. Germline V gene sequence: CDR1 SGHDN, CDR2 FVKESK. The CDR3 spans 14 residues. V dropped 4 bases and J dropped 5 bases, with 14 bases sitting between them. CDR3 sequence: CASSPWTDSYGYTF. The CDR3 DNA sequence: TGTGCCAGCAGCCCTTGGACTGATAGTTATGGCTACACCTTC.

The chain couples TRBV27 to TRBJ1-4; D not certain. The CDR3 sequence is 11 residues long. In germline, CDR1 is MNHEY, CDR2 SMNVEV (reference sequence). V was pared by 8 bases and J by 10 bases, with 11 bases between. The CDR3 sequence: CASLMGGKLFF. DNA for the CDR3: TGTGCCAGCCTCATGGGAGGAAAACTGTTTTTT.

The chain links TRBV19 to TRBJ1-2, with 7 bases matching TRBD1. V was clipped by 5 bases and J by 3 bases; unmatched bases: 0. Germline V CDR1 and CDR2: LNHDA, SQIVND (reference sequence). This CDR3 is built from 12 residues. CDR3 DNA: TGTGCCAGTAGTGGACAGGACTATGGCTACACCTTC. This translates into CASSGQDYGYTF. The full variable domain, in which reference TRBV19 and TRBJ1-2 provide the parts outside the CDR3, is DGGITQSPKYLFRKEGQNVTLSCEQNLNHDAMYWYRQDPGQGLRLIYYSQIVNDFQKGDIAEGYSVSREKKESFPLTVTSAQKNPTAFYLCASSGQDYGYTFGSGTRLTVV.

The chain has TRBV7-6 and TRBJ1-2, with D possibly TRBD1 on 5 matching bases. The ends were cut back, 2 bases at V and 5 bases at J, with 12 bases in the middle. The CDR3 runs to 14 residues. Germline V CDR1 and CDR2: SGHVS, FNYEAQ. CDR3 nucleotide sequence: TGTGCCAGCAGCTTAAGTTGGGAGGGGTATGGCTACACCTTC. Residues: CASSLSWEGYGYTF.

The chain carries TRBV5-1 and TRBJ2-5, with 8 nucleotides matching TRBD2. With V trimmed by 8 bases and J by 4 bases, 7 bases remained unmatched. This CDR3 has 13 amino acids. Germline V gene lookup returns CDR1 SGHRS and CDR2 YFSETQ. This CDR3 is CASIGLAGETQYF. The CDR3 nucleotides are TGCGCCAGTATCGGACTAGCTGGAGAGACCCAGTACTTC.

The V call is TRBV5-6, the J call TRBJ2-2, with D possibly matching TRBD2 (7 bases). The length of the CDR3 is 17 residues. The V gene lost 0 bases and the J gene lost 2 bases, with 14 bases spanning the gap. Germline CDR1 SGHDT, CDR2 YYEEEE. The CDR3 nucleotides are TGTGCCAGCAGCTTGGGGCGTGCGGGGGCTAACACCGGGGAGCTGTTTTTT. Translated, it gives CASSLGRAGANTGELFF.

The rearrangement links TRBV23-1 to TRBJ2-7; 7 bases fit TRBD1. TRBV23-1 counts as an open reading frame of uncertain function. CDR3 length equals 14 residues. Trimming at V came to 5 bases and at J to 4 bases, leaving 8 bases not matched to a gene. This CDR3 is CASSYGTAKYEQYF. CDR3 nucleotides: TGCGCCAGCAGTTATGGGACAGCCAAATACGAGCAGTACTTC.

The chain joins TRBV18 to TRBJ1-3; no firm D call. In germline, CDR1 is KGHSH, CDR2 LQKENI. Trimming removed 3 bases at V and 0 bases at J, with 15 bases between. This CDR3 contains 17 residues. This CDR3 reads CASSPFDKISSGNTIYF. In DNA, the CDR3 is TGTGCCAGCTCACCGTTTGACAAGATAAGCTCTGGAAACACCATATATTTT.

The chain employs TRBV6-5 and TRBJ1-1; no clear D gene. The CDR3 is 16 amino acids. V lost 0 bases to trimming and J lost 1 base, with 12 bases between them. Germline lookup yields CDR1 MNHEY and CDR2 SVGAGI. The CDR3 nucleotides read TGTGCCAGCAGTTACTCGGGTGTCGGAGAGAACACTGAAGCTTTCTTT. Protein sequence: CASSYSGVGENTEAFF.

V is TRBV19 and J is TRBJ1-3, with unresolved D. The CDR3 spans 14 residues. Trimming took off 4 bases at V and 0 bases at J, with 7 bases between the two ends. Per germline, CDR1 LNHDA and CDR2 SQIVND (reference sequence). The DNA for the CDR3 is TGTGCCAGTAGTAAGAGCCTCTCTGGAAACACCATATATTTT. It codes for CASSKSLSGNTIYF.

The chain combines TRBV6-5 with TRBJ1-1; D gene unclear. The ends were cut back, 3 bases at V and 4 bases at J, with 12 bases in the middle. The CDR3 consists of 14 residues. In germline, CDR1 is MNHEY, CDR2 SVGAGI. This CDR3 reads CASSYFSSSTEAFF. In DNA form, the CDR3 reads TGTGCCAGCAGTTATTTTTCCTCGAGCACTGAAGCTTTCTTT.

The chain employs TRBV7-9 and TRBJ1-5, with a tentative D call TRBD1 (6 bases). Germline CDR1 and CDR2: SEHNR and FQNEAQ (reference sequence). The CDR3 is made up of 15 amino acids. The V end lost 5 bases, the J end lost 7 bases, and 18 bases lay between the germline ends. In DNA, the CDR3 is TGTGCCAGCAGCGGGGACGACAGGTTTGGGCAGCCCCAGCATTTT. Its protein is CASSGDDRFGQPQHF. Variable domain in full (rest from reference TRBV7-9 and TRBJ1-5): DTGVSQNPRHKITKRGQNVTFRCDPISEHNRLYWYRQTLGQGPEFLTYFQNEAQLEKSRLLSDRFSAERPKGSFSTLEIQRTEQGDSAMYLCASSGDDRFGQPQHFGDGTRLSIL.

The chain joins TRBV6-4 to TRBJ2-1; weak D call: TRBD2 (5 bases). There are 14 residues in the CDR3. Trimming removed 0 bases at V and 4 bases at J, with 7 bases between. Per germline, CDR1 MRHNA and CDR2 SNTAGT. In nucleotides, the CDR3 is TGTGCCAGCAGTGACTCGGGGAGTTACAATGAGCAGTTCTTC. It encodes CASSDSGSYNEQFF.

This chain connects TRBV7-9 to TRBJ2-4, with 15 positions matching TRBD2. This CDR3 is built from 13 residues. After removal of 5 bases from V and 15 bases from J, the junction contained 5 bases not matched to a gene. Per germline, CDR1 SEHNR and CDR2 FQNEAQ (reference sequence). CDR3: CASSRTSGGVWYF. In DNA, the CDR3 is TGTGCCAGCAGCCGGACTAGCGGGGGGGTTTGGTACTTC.

This clone was observed once. The chain combines TRBV5-4 with TRBJ2-7, with TRBD2 identical over 7 bases. The CDR3 is 15 amino acids. Per the germline V gene, CDR1 is SGHNT and CDR2 is YYREEE (reference sequence). The V segment lost 4 bases and the J segment 3 bases; nucleotides outside the gene matches: 10. CDR3 loop: CASSPTLGLVYEQYF. The CDR3 DNA reads TGTGCCAGCAGCCCAACCCTAGGACTAGTCTACGAGCAGTACTTC.

This clone occurred once. This chain links TRBV5-1 with TRBJ1-1, with a weak D call TRBD1 (5 bases). Trimming pared 2 bases from V and 4 bases from J, leaving 24 bases between. This CDR3 region has 18 residues. CDR1 SGHRS and CDR2 YFSETQ come from the germline V gene. In DNA, the CDR3 is TGCGCCAGCAGCTTTTCCTCGGGGGGAACCCTTATGGGCACTGAAGCTTTCTTT. Its translation: CASSFSSGGTLMGTEAFF.

V is TRBV7-2 and J is TRBJ2-1, with 13 bases aligning to TRBD2. Germline assignment: CDR1 SGHTA and CDR2 FQGNSA. This CDR3 has 17 amino acids. With 0 bases clipped from V and 5 bases from J, the junction kept 4 bases outside the gene matches. The CDR3 spells CASSLAGLAGTHNEQFF. In nucleotides, the CDR3 is TGTGCCAGCAGCTTAGCGGGACTAGCGGGGACCCACAATGAGCAGTTCTTC.